This is a list of T cell receptor beta chains from one sample in a study of post-analysis software for immune sequencing data. TCRdb itself ran the PCR reads through MiXCR, one entry per CDR3 protein. The table records approximately 730,000 distinct CDR3 sequences, just under 30% of them present only once. The sample consisted of blood. These receptors originate from a girl between 5 and 17 years old with multiple sclerosis. Both conserved end residues are part of each CDR3. Each record gives: D gene, V gene, J gene, clone size, CDR3 DNA, CDR3 protein. A D gene is named only where the DNA matches it firmly. Not all rows give a size; the values are once, few, many and, for expanded clones, a class.

.	TRBV29-1	TRBJ2-1	once	TGCAGCGTTGAATGGGGACGGCAGTTCTTC	CSVEWGRQFF
TRBD2	TRBV3-1	TRBJ2-3	few	TGTGCCAGCAGCCGGGGGACTAGCGGGGACTTCGTCGCAGATACGCAGTATTTT	CASSRGTSGDFVADTQYF
.	TRBV6-5	TRBJ2-7	.	TGTGCCAGCAGACACCAGACGGGATACTACGAGCAGTACTTC	CASRHQTGYYEQYF
.	TRBV25-1	TRBJ2-2	many	TGTGCCAGCACTACGAGCCCGAACACCGGGGAGCTGTTTTTT	CASTTSPNTGELFF
.	TRBV7-2	TRBJ2-1	many	TGTGCCAGCAGCTTAGTCTTTATTGTTGAGCAGTTCTTC	CASSLVFIVEQFF
.	TRBV3-1	TRBJ2-5	.	TGTGCCAGCAGCCTGAGGAGGTCCTTCGGGGAGACCCAGTACTTC	CASSLRRSFGETQYF
TRBD2	TRBV15	TRBJ2-1	few	TGTGCCACCAGCACCGAGGGACTACCATCCCACAATGAGCAGTTCTTC	CATSTEGLPSHNEQFF
TRBD1	TRBV12-3/TRBV12-4	TRBJ1-5	.	TGTGCCAGCAGTCCAACGGACAGGGGGGGCGGTCAGCCCCAGCATTTT	CASSPTDRGGGQPQHF
TRBD1	TRBV5-1	TRBJ2-3	.	TGCGCCGGCAGCCCACCGACAGGGGAGATCGCAGATACGCAGTATTTT	CAGSPPTGEIADTQYF
TRBD2	TRBV9	TRBJ2-3	.	TGTACCAGCAGCGAAGAAGGCGGGAGGGCCTCAGATACGCAGTATTTT	CTSSEEGGRASDTQYF
.	TRBV29-1	TRBJ1-1	few	TGCAGCGTGGGACCGAACACTGAAGCTTTCTTT	CSVGPNTEAFF
.	TRBV5-1	TRBJ2-1	.	TGCGCCAGCAGGTCGTCCGCCAATGAGCAGTTCTTC	CASRSSANEQFF
TRBD1	TRBV6-4	TRBJ2-4	.	TGTGCCACCTCCCGGGACAGGGGTGCCAAAAACATTCAGTACTTC	CATSRDRGAKNIQYF
TRBD2	TRBV6-6	TRBJ2-1	.	TGTGCCAGCAGTCGACTAGCCAATGAGCAGTTCTTC	CASSRLANEQFF
.	TRBV9	TRBJ1-2	few	TGTGCCAGCAGCGTAGCCGCAGCTAACTATGGCTACACCTTC	CASSVAAANYGYTF
.	TRBV27	TRBJ1-5	few	TGTGCCAGCAGCTCACTGGGAAGGGATCAGCCCCAGCATTTT	CASSSLGRDQPQHF
.	TRBV27	TRBJ1-6	.	TGTGCCAGCAGTTATCAGGGTCTGTACTCACCCCTCCACTTT	CASSYQGLYSPLHF
TRBD1	TRBV6-2/TRBV6-3	TRBJ2-7	.	TGTGCCAGCAGCACCGACAGGGGATACGAGCAGTACTTC	CASSTDRGYEQYF
TRBD2	TRBV4-3	TRBJ2-7	.	TGCGCCAGCAGCCAAGCGGGGGGGGCAGGGGAGCAGTACTTC	CASSQAGGAGEQYF
.	TRBV18	TRBJ1-2	few	TGTGCCAGCTCACCGGGGCCGCGCGATACTGGCTACACCTTC	CASSPGPRDTGYTF
.	TRBV24-1	TRBJ2-3	.	TGTGCCACCACTGGACGGGGCACAGATACGCAGTATTTT	CATTGRGTDTQYF
.	TRBV20-1	TRBJ2-7	.	TGCAGTGCTAGGACAGAGACTGGGAACTACGAGCAGTACTTC	CSARTETGNYEQYF
.	TRBV9	TRBJ2-1	few	TGTGCCAGCAGCGCCCGACTCGATTACAATGAGCAGTTCTTC	CASSARLDYNEQFF
TRBD1	TRBV11-2	TRBJ2-7	.	TGTGCCAGCAGCTTAGGGGGACAGGTTGGCTACGAGCAGTACTTC	CASSLGGQVGYEQYF
.	TRBV5-1	TRBJ2-6	few	TGCGCCAGCAGCCCTTTGACGGCAGGGTCTGGGGCCAACGTCCTGACTTTC	CASSPLTAGSGANVLTF
.	TRBV7-2	TRBJ1-4	few	TGTGCCAGCAGCTCCCTGAGGGGGAAAAAACTGTTTTTT	CASSSLRGKKLFF
.	TRBV15	TRBJ2-3	many	TGTGCCACCGCTAGTGGGAGATTCGATACGCAGTATTTT	CATASGRFDTQYF
TRBD2	TRBV20-1	TRBJ2-1	.	TGCAGTGCTAGACGGACGGGAGGAGACAATGAGCAGTTCTTC	CSARRTGGDNEQFF
.	TRBV6-2/TRBV6-3	TRBJ2-7	few	TGTGCCAGCAGTTACTCGGAACGCTACGAGCAGTACTTC	CASSYSERYEQYF
TRBD2	TRBV7-7	TRBJ2-1	.	TGTGCCACCGGGAGGGGAGTTGGTAATGAGCAGTTCTTC	CATGRGVGNEQFF
.	TRBV28	TRBJ2-1	.	TGTGCCAGCAATGCTCAGGAGTCGAGCCACCAGGGCAATGAGCAGTTCTTC	CASNAQESSHQGNEQFF
TRBD1	TRBV5-1	TRBJ2-3	many	TGCGCCAGCAGCTTGGCGTCTAGGGACAGGGGTCGAGCTAGCACAGATACGCAGTATTTT	CASSLASRDRGRASTDTQYF
TRBD1	TRBV7-9	TRBJ1-2	few	TGTGCCAGCAGCTTAGGGACAGGGATGTATGGCTACACCTTC	CASSLGTGMYGYTF
TRBD1	TRBV7-8	TRBJ1-5	.	TGTGCCAGCAGCCCTAGACAGGGGAGTCAGCCCCAGCATTTT	CASSPRQGSQPQHF
.	TRBV7-2	TRBJ1-2	.	TGTGCCAGCAGCTTCTTGGGCAGAAACTATGGCTACACCTTC	CASSFLGRNYGYTF
TRBD2	TRBV2	TRBJ2-3	.	TGTGCCAGCAGTGAAGGGACTAGCGTAACAGGTACGCAGTATTTT	CASSEGTSVTGTQYF
TRBD1	TRBV2	TRBJ2-1	.	TGTGCCAGCAACCGGGACAGGGGGATATTCGATGAGCAGTTCTTC	CASNRDRGIFDEQFF
.	TRBV27	TRBJ2-5	.	TGTGCCAGTAAGGCGGGGTACCAAGAGACCCAGTACTTC	CASKAGYQETQYF
TRBD1	TRBV24-1	TRBJ2-1	few	TGTGCCACCAGTGATTTGGACAGGGGGAACAATGAGCAGTTCTTC	CATSDLDRGNNEQFF